Each of the 27 T cell receptor beta chains below was sequenced from the same sample in a study of beta chain features in type 1 diabetes. Every isolated RNA sample was fully reverse transcribed, so sequencing captured expressed TCRB transcripts. Assay: immunoSEQ multiplex PCR; the TCRdb copy retains only in-frame clones and omits some. The repertoire holds roughly 450,000 clones, with about 14% as singletons. The sample comprised naive CD4+ T cells from blood. All receptors derive from a young man in good health.

V is TRBV11-2 and J is TRBJ2-5; possibly TRBD1 or TRBD2 for D (6 bases each). CDR1 and CDR2 from the germline V gene are SGHAT and FQNNGV. V was clipped by 5 bases and J by 3 bases, with 22 bases between them. This CDR3 is built from 17 residues. CDR3: CASSPRGDSLSKETQYF. DNA of the CDR3: TGTGCCAGCAGCCCGAGGGGGGACTCCCTTTCAAAAGAGACCCAGTACTTC.

This clone was seen more than once but under ten times. The chain combines TRBV7-2 with TRBJ2-6; D uncertain. Trimming cost V 2 bases and J 2 bases, with 10 bases left between them. The length of the CDR3 is 16 residues. Germline loops: CDR1 SGHTA, CDR2 FQGNSA. In DNA form, the CDR3 reads TGTGCCAGCAGCTTATCCCTCGCCGCTGGGGCCAACGTCCTGACTTTC. The encoded protein is CASSLSLAAGANVLTF.

V and J are TRBV7-9 and TRBJ2-1; 8 nucleotides agree with TRBD2. CDR3 length: 15 residues. V shed 5 bases, J shed 8 bases, and the junction held 11 bases outside the gene matches. Per germline, CDR1 SEHNR and CDR2 FQNEAQ (reference sequence). As DNA, the CDR3 is TGTGCCAGCAGCCTTAGCGGGACCCCACGGGATGAGCAGTTCTTC. It translates to CASSLSGTPRDEQFF.

The V gene is TRBV7-2, the J gene TRBJ2-3, with D maybe TRBD2 (6 bases). V was trimmed by 7 bases and J by 6 bases, leaving 20 bases between them. Looked up from germline, CDR1 is SGHTA and CDR2 is FQGNSA. This CDR3 contains 15 residues. CDR3 in amino acids: CASTSRRGAGDTQYF. CDR3 DNA sequence: TGTGCCAGCACCTCTAGACGGGGAGCGGGTGATACGCAGTATTTT.

This clone appeared a few times. This sequence joins TRBV13 and TRBJ2-1; 14 bases fit TRBD2. V shed 5 bases, J shed 6 bases, and the junction held 6 bases outside the gene matches. Germline V gives CDR1 PRHDT, CDR2 FYEKMQ (reference sequence). The CDR3 is 16 amino acids. CDR3 region: CASSHRTSGGPNEQFF. CDR3 nucleotides: TGTGCCAGCAGCCACCGGACTAGCGGGGGGCCCAATGAGCAGTTCTTC.

The DNA for the CDR3 is TGTGCCAGCGTCGACAGGGGGAAAACTGAAGCTTTCTTT. Translated: CASVDRGKTEAFF. This chain uses TRBV25-1 with TRBJ1-1; 9 positions match TRBD1. The CDR3 sequence is 13 residues long. V gave up 8 bases and J gave up 5 bases; unmatched junction bases: 6. Germline loops: CDR1 MGHDK, CDR2 SYGVNS.

The chain employs TRBV7-2 and TRBJ2-3; D remains ambiguous. Germline CDR1 and CDR2: SGHTA and FQGNSA. Trimming took off 5 bases at V and 7 bases at J, with 16 bases between the two ends. The CDR3 length is 14 residues. This chain's CDR3 is CASSQTPRSNTQYF. The CDR3 DNA reads as TGTGCCAGCAGCCAAACCCCCAGATCAAATACGCAGTATTTT.

DNA for the CDR3: TGTGCCTGGAGCCCGATGGGCGGAGGCACAGATACGCAGTATTTT. Translation: CAWSPMGGGTDTQYF. The chain couples TRBV30 to TRBJ2-3; D unclear. Trimming cost V 3 bases and J 1 base, with 14 bases left between them. CDR3 size: 15 residues. From germline, CDR1 is GTSNPN and CDR2 SVGIG (reference sequence).

The chain is built from TRBV11-2 and TRBJ2-2; D gene ambiguous. This CDR3 is 15 amino acids long. Trimming shortened V by 2 bases and J by 8 bases, and 15 bases separated the two germline ends. Per germline, CDR1 SGHAT and CDR2 FQNNGV. CDR3 sequence (DNA): TGTGCCAGCAGCTTAAGATTTAACGCCGCTGGGGAGCTGTTTTTT. It specifies CASSLRFNAAGELFF.

The V and J genes are TRBV7-2 and TRBJ1-2; 7 positions agree with TRBD1. V was clipped by 5 bases and J by 10 bases; unmatched bases: 7. The CDR3 length is 12 residues. Germline V gives CDR1 SGHTA, CDR2 FQGNSA. The CDR3 loop reads CASSLQTGTYTF. CDR3 bases: TGTGCCAGCAGCCTACAGACAGGGACCTACACCTTC. Looking up the rest from reference TRBV7-2 and TRBJ1-2 gives the full variable domain: GAGVSQSPSNKVTEKGKDVELRCDPISGHTALYWYRQSLGQGLEFLIYFQGNSAPDKSGLPSDRFSAERTGGSVSTLTIQRTQQEDSAVYLCASSLQTGTYTFGSGTRLTVV.

The genes are TRBV9 and TRBJ1-2; no reliable D call. CDR1 and CDR2 from the germline V gene are SGDLS and YYNGEE. V shed 4 bases and J shed 1 base, with 17 bases lying between them. This CDR3 has 16 amino acids. CDR3 in DNA: TGTGCCAGCAGCCTAGGGCCGACGACTCTTAACTATGGCTACACCTTC. Its translation is CASSLGPTTLNYGYTF.

DNA for the CDR3: TGTGCCAGCAGCTTGGACAGCCTCTATGGCTACACCTTC. Protein: CASSLDSLYGYTF. This chain joins TRBV5-4 and TRBJ1-2, with D hard to call. This CDR3 contains 13 residues. V lost 0 bases, J lost 4 bases, and 7 bases lay in between. The germline V gene encodes CDR1 SGHNT and CDR2 YYREEE (reference sequence).

This clone has only a few counts. V gene TRBV5-4 combines with J gene TRBJ1-1; 12 bases are shared with TRBD1. V lost 5 bases, J lost 4 bases, and 9 bases stayed unmatched. The CDR3 runs 16 residues. Germline lookup yields CDR1 SGHNT and CDR2 YYREEE (reference sequence). The CDR3 sequence: CASRTGTGGRGTEAFF. CDR3 DNA: TGTGCCAGCAGAACCGGGACAGGGGGCAGGGGCACTGAAGCTTTCTTT.

This clone was seen a few times. The chain carries TRBV6-5 and TRBJ2-3; D unresolved. The CDR3 totals 14 residues. CDR1 MNHEY and CDR2 SVGAGI come from the germline V gene. The ends were cut back, 5 bases at V and 0 bases at J, with 9 bases in the middle. The CDR3 bases are TGTGCCAGCAGTGCTGGACGTAGCACAGATACGCAGTATTTT. Translating gives CASSAGRSTDTQYF.

This clone was counted only a few times. V usage is TRBV7-2 and J usage is TRBJ2-5, with D unresolved. Trimming cost V 5 bases and J 7 bases, with 17 bases left between them. CDR1 and CDR2 from the germline V gene are SGHTA and FQGNSA. This CDR3 is 14 amino acids long. CDR3 amino acids: CASSQGQIIGTQYF. DNA of the CDR3: TGTGCCAGCAGCCAAGGGCAGATAATCGGGACCCAGTACTTC.

This clone was observed a handful of times. The chain recombines TRBV5-1 with TRBJ2-3; no clear D gene. The germline V and J ends were trimmed by 2 bases and 2 bases, with 3 bases remaining between them. This CDR3 has 12 amino acids. Germline lookup yields CDR1 SGHRS and CDR2 YFSETQ. CDR3 region: CASSFNTDTQYF. Written as DNA, the CDR3 is TGCGCCAGCAGCTTTAACACAGATACGCAGTATTTT. The full variable domain, its missing parts supplied by reference TRBV5-1 and TRBJ2-3, is KAGVTQTPRYLIKTRGQQVTLSCSPISGHRSVSWYQQTPGQGLQFLFEYFSETQRNKGNFPGRFSGRQFSNSRSEMNVSTLELGDSALYLCASSFNTDTQYFGPGTRLTVL.

This clone has more than one count but fewer than ten. The V and J genes are TRBV5-4 and TRBJ1-1; maybe TRBD1 (5 bases). In germline, CDR1 is SGHNT, CDR2 YYREEE (reference sequence). Trimming shortened V by 3 bases and J by 6 bases, and 12 bases separated the two germline ends. The CDR3 runs to 13 residues. The CDR3 region is CASSYVGEAEAFF. In nucleotides, the CDR3 is TGTGCCAGCAGCTACGTGGGGGAGGCTGAAGCTTTCTTT.

This clone has only a few counts. The chain carries TRBV18 and TRBJ2-3, with D unresolved. With 6 bases removed from V and 6 bases from J, the gap between germline ends came to 13 bases. The CDR3 has 13 amino acids. CDR1 is KGHSH and CDR2 is LQKENI in the germline V gene. The CDR3 loop reads CASSGFTMDTQYF. The CDR3 DNA reads TGTGCCAGCTCGGGATTTACTATGGATACGCAGTATTTT.

CDR3 sequence reads: CASSTDGPGSAEKLFF. The CDR3 DNA reads TGTGCCAGCAGCACAGATGGCCCGGGGTCGGCTGAAAAACTGTTTTTT. V and J are TRBV7-8 and TRBJ1-4, with D unclear. V dropped 5 bases and J dropped 7 bases, with 20 bases sitting between them. Per germline, CDR1 SGHVS and CDR2 FQNEAQ. CDR3 length: 16 amino acids.

This clone was detected only a few times. The genes are TRBV27 and TRBJ2-5; D might be TRBD2 (6 bases). This CDR3 region has 15 residues. Trimming removed 3 bases at V and 4 bases at J, with 15 bases between. Germline V lookup: CDR1 MNHEY, CDR2 SMNVEV (reference sequence). The CDR3 bases are TGTGCCAGCAGTTTTGTGGGGGGATCACCAGAGACCCAGTACTTC. This sequence encodes CASSFVGGSPETQYF.

The chain is built from TRBV18 and TRBJ2-1; D gene uncertain. Between the trimmed V and J ends, which lost 3 bases and 0 bases, there was a span of 15 bases. Germline-derived CDR1 and CDR2 are KGHSH and LQKENI. The CDR3 loop spans 17 amino acids. The CDR3 DNA is TGTGCCAGCTCACCGTTTCACCACGGTAGCTCCTACAATGAGCAGTTCTTC. Its protein is CASSPFHHGSSYNEQFF.

This clone appeared a few times. The rearrangement uses TRBV5-4 and TRBJ2-3; no firm D call. This CDR3 region has 14 residues. The germline gives CDR1 SGHNT, CDR2 YYREEE (reference sequence). The V and J ends lost 6 bases and 2 bases respectively, with 13 bases between them. The CDR3 DNA sequence: TGTGCCAGCATGGGCACTACCCACACAGATACGCAGTATTTT. Translation gives CASMGTTHTDTQYF.

Only a few counts were recorded for this clone. V and J are TRBV5-1 and TRBJ2-3, with D unclear. The ends were cut back, 0 bases at V and 0 bases at J, with 11 bases in the middle. Germline lookup yields CDR1 SGHRS and CDR2 YFSETQ. The CDR3 consists of 16 residues. This CDR3 is CASSLAPTTSTDTQYF. In DNA form, the CDR3 reads TGCGCCAGCAGCTTGGCCCCTACGACTAGCACAGATACGCAGTATTTT.

This clone was counted only a few times. The gene calls are TRBV6-1 and TRBJ2-5, with D possibly matching TRBD2 (6 bases). CDR3 length: 13 amino acids. Germline loops: CDR1 MNHNS, CDR2 SASEGT. The V end lost 8 bases, the J end lost 2 bases, and 12 bases lay between the germline ends. For the CDR3, the DNA is TGTGCCAGCTCGGGAAGCGGGCAAGAGACCCAGTACTTC. It translates to CASSGSGQETQYF.

This clone was seen more than once but under ten times. This chain joins TRBV27 and TRBJ2-1, with D tentatively TRBD2 (6 bases). Germline V lookup: CDR1 MNHEY, CDR2 SMNVEV (reference sequence). The CDR3 totals 15 residues. Deletions cut 7 bases from V and 4 bases from J, with 17 bases between. CDR3: CASTLRGTSYNEQFF. As DNA, the CDR3 is TGTGCCAGCACCCTTCGGGGGACCAGTTACAATGAGCAGTTCTTC.

This sequence joins TRBV5-4 and TRBJ2-1, with TRBD2 matching 9 bases. CDR1 and CDR2 from the germline V gene are SGHNT and YYREEE (reference sequence). Germline trimming cut 1 base from V and 7 bases from J; bases unmatched to any gene: 6. This CDR3 has 15 amino acids. The CDR3 here is CASSLHSGRGNEQFF. For the CDR3, the DNA is TGTGCCAGCAGCTTGCATAGCGGGAGAGGTAATGAGCAGTTCTTC.

This clone has only one observation. The chain uses TRBV2 and TRBJ2-5, with a weak D call TRBD2 (5 bases). V lost 5 bases and J 1 base, leaving 8 bases between the germline ends. Germline V gene data show CDR1 as SNHLY and CDR2 as FYNNEI. This CDR3 contains 13 residues. CDR3 protein: CASSPGLQETQYF. CDR3 DNA sequence: TGTGCCAGCAGTCCCGGACTCCAAGAGACCCAGTACTTC.